The 10 T cell receptor beta chains in this list originate from one sample, sequenced in a study of human T cells and chemical hapten exposure (dated by TCRdb to the early 2020s). Reading the label with the study, this specimen's time point is: patch test 3, about 24 weeks after DPC sensitization. Read against the paper, the sample's treatment or condition label means: therapeutic diphenylcyclopropenone sensitization with weekly scalp DPC. The method behind the library was RACE. The sequencer listed for this sample is NextSeq 500. TCRdb reprocessed the public reads (quality trimming at Q25 with fastp, clone calling with MiXCR) and kept in-frame beta chains. Rows with one shared CDR3 protein collapse into an entry with the most common genes and DNA. The sample table records about 97,000 distinct CDR3 sequences; 25% to 30% of these occur just once. The ten largest make up 10% of the sample. The sample was whole blood, taken in connection with sensitization to the hapten diphenylcyclopropenone (DPC). These TCRs come from a man aged 40-50 years with alopecia areata. Some clones in this sample may be carry-over from other donors' samples.

This clonotype was picked up a small number of times. This CDR3 reads CASSPRVYTDTQYF. The DNA for the CDR3 is TGTGCCAGCAGCCCGCGGGTCTACACAGATACGCAGTATTTT. This sequence joins TRBV7-2 and TRBJ2-3; the D gene is possibly TRBD2 (5 bases). The CDR3 has 14 residues. Per germline, CDR1 SGHTA and CDR2 FQGNSA. Trimming stripped 5 bases from V and 2 bases from J, with 11 bases between.

This clonotype was found a few times. The V gene is TRBV4-2, the J gene TRBJ1-1; possibly TRBD1 for D (6 bases). This CDR3 has 13 residues. The V end lost 3 bases, the J end lost 4 bases, and 9 bases lay between the germline ends. The germline gives CDR1 LGHNA, CDR2 YNFKEQ. The CDR3 spells CASSHEQGTEAFF. For the CDR3, the DNA is TGTGCCAGCAGCCACGAACAGGGCACTGAAGCTTTCTTT.

This clonotype was seen a few times. The rearrangement joins TRBV6-2 or TRBV6-3 to TRBJ2-4; D is perhaps TRBD1 (6 bases). This CDR3 has 16 amino acids. V was pared by 0 bases and J by 8 bases, with 17 bases between. The V gene's germline CDR1 is MNHEY and CDR2 SVGEGT. The CDR3 DNA is TGTGCCAGCAGTTACTCGAATCCCAGGGGCTTATACATTCAGTACTTC. It translates to CASSYSNPRGLYIQYF.

This clonotype was seen a few times. The chain uses TRBV28 and TRBJ1-5; D is unresolved. Germline lookup yields CDR1 MDHEN and CDR2 SYDVKM. CDR3 length: 14 amino acids. Between the trimmed V and J ends, which lost 6 bases and 6 bases, there was a span of 15 bases. For the CDR3, the DNA is TGTGCCAGCAGCAAACATAGGGTCGGTCAGCCCCAGCATTTT. This translates into CASSKHRVGQPQHF. The complete variable domain, with remaining parts taken from reference TRBV28 and TRBJ1-5, reads DVKVTQSSRYLVKRTGEKVFLECVQDMDHENMFWYRQDPGLGLRLIYFSYDVKMKEKGDIPEGYSVSREKKERFSLILESASTNQTSMYLCASSKHRVGQPQHFGDGTRLSIL.

V and J are TRBV11-2 and TRBJ2-1; D might be TRBD2 (5 bases). Per germline, CDR1 SGHAT and CDR2 FQNNGV. This CDR3 contains 15 residues. V was trimmed by 1 base and J by 2 bases, leaving 9 bases between them. This CDR3 reads CASSLGGGTYNEQFF. The CDR3 DNA is TGTGCCAGCAGCTTAGGCGGAGGTACCTACAATGAGCAGTTCTTC.

This clonotype was recorded a few times. The gene calls are TRBV12-3 or TRBV12-4 and TRBJ1-1; D gene unclear. The CDR3 consists of 13 residues. Trimming pared 0 bases from V and 1 base from J, leaving 3 bases between. The CDR3 coding sequence is TGTGCCAGCAGTTTAGCGGAGAACACTGAAGCTTTCTTT. Translated: CASSLAENTEAFF.

As DNA, the CDR3 is TGTGCCAGCTCACCTGGACGGAATCAGCCCCAGCATTTT. The encoded protein is CASSPGRNQPQHF. V and J are TRBV18 and TRBJ1-5; D not resolved. Trimming left V 3 bases short and J 4 bases short, with 7 bases between. CDR1 KGHSH and CDR2 LQKENI come from the germline V gene. The CDR3 has 13 amino acids.

This clonotype has just a few counts. The chain joins TRBV5-1 to TRBJ2-7; perhaps TRBD1 as D (6 bases). The CDR3 is 14 residues long. V lost 1 base to trimming and J lost 5 bases, with 13 bases between them. The germline gives CDR1 SGHRS, CDR2 YFSETQ. The CDR3 reads CASSLLGAQNEQYF. Written as DNA, the CDR3 is TGCGCCAGCAGCTTGTTGGGGGCGCAGAACGAGCAGTACTTC.

This clonotype was recorded a few times. This sequence joins TRBV10-3 and TRBJ1-1; D is possibly TRBD1 (5 bases). The germline V and J ends were trimmed by 10 bases and 1 base, with 13 bases remaining between them. The CDR3 extends over 13 amino acids. Germline loops: CDR1 ENHRY, CDR2 SYGVKD. The CDR3 coding sequence is TGTGCCACAAGACAGTATCAGAACACTGAAGCTTTCTTT. The encoded protein is CATRQYQNTEAFF.

This rearrangement joins TRBV11-2 to TRBJ2-5; D uncertain. Germline CDR1 reads SGHAT; CDR2 reads FQNNGV. Trimming shortened V by 5 bases and J by 2 bases, and 9 bases separated the two germline ends. The CDR3 extends over 13 amino acids. The CDR3 region is CASSVRPQETQYF. In DNA form, the CDR3 reads TGTGCCAGCAGCGTAAGGCCTCAAGAGACCCAGTACTTC.